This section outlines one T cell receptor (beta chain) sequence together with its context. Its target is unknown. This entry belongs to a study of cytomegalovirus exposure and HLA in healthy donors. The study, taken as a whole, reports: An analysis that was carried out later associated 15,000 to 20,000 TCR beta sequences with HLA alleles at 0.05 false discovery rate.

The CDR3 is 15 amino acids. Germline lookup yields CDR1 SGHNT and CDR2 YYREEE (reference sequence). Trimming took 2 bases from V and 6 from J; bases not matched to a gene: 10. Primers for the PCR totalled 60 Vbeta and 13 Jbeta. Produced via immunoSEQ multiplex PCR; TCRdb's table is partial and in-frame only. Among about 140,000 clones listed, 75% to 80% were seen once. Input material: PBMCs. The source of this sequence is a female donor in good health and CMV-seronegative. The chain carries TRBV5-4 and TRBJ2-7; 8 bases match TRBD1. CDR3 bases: TGTGCCAGCAGCTTCGGACAGGGAATGCTTCGCGAGCAGTACTTC. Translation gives CASSFGQGMLREQYF.